This record looks at one TCR beta chain sequence and its context. It lacks a known antigen. Per-nucleotide qualities are absent, and no much larger clonotype sits a single base away. This specimen comes from a study of OX40 agonist ivuxolimab in advanced cancers. Background for the entire study: The costimulatory receptor OX40 (CD134) was targeted by ivuxolimab, a fully human IgG2 agonistic monoclonal antibody. Intravenous ivuxolimab was administered to patients every 2 weeks at six dose levels: 0.01, 0.1, 0.3, 1.5, 3 and 10 mg/kg. Among the 52 dose-escalation patients, around 19 had hepatocellular carcinoma, about 15 melanoma, 9 renal cell carcinoma and 9 head and neck cancer. In the dose-escalation cohort, more than 75% of patients were male, and the mean age was approximately 60 years, with a range of roughly 20 to 79. Prior anti-PD-1, anti-PD-L1 or anti-CTLA-4 therapy was permitted, and approximately 42% of dose-escalation patients had received checkpoint inhibitors. Partial responses were achieved by three dose-escalation patients, of whom one had hepatocellular carcinoma and two had cutaneous melanoma. Peripheral TCRbeta sequencing aimed to test whether ivuxolimab altered TCR sequence diversity and caused clonal T-cell expansion. The paper reports the monotherapy dose-escalation portion (N of about 47 patients) of the phase I ivuxolimab trial. Beyond this particular receptor, the publication reports: The antigen specificity of the clonally expanded peripheral T cells was not determined. At doses from 0.1 to 3.0 mg/kg, clonal expansion was seen in both CD4+ and CD8+ blood T cells between baseline and week 6. After ivuxolimab, more expanded clones were found on average in CD8+ T cells than in CD4+ T cells. In partial responders in the 0.1-3.0 mg/kg groups, normalized peripheral clonal expansion was found to be among the lowest, especially among CD8+ T cells. Low levels of normalized T-cell clonal expansion were also shown by some nonresponding patients.

Genomic DNA was isolated from the sorted cells so that the TCRbeta CDR3 region could be sequenced. The immunoSEQ Assay was used for sequencing of TCRbeta CDR3 regions. TCRdb re-hosts the immuneACCESS table, in-frame sequences only. Its copies lack some clones; in the studies checked, an unresolved V gene accounts for under half of them, and the cause for the rest is not known. This sample comprises 85,000 to 100,000 clones, over 75% of them detected only once. The ten biggest clones cover roughly 0.31% of the sample. Patients with a history of autoimmune disease or receiving systemic immunosuppression were excluded from the trial. Peripheral blood for TCR sequencing was collected from all dose cohorts at baseline, on cycle 4 day 1, and on cycle 7 day 1. Samples were obtained from an open-label, multicenter, first-in-human phase I dose-escalation trial of ivuxolimab. The trial enrolled adults with locally advanced or metastatic head and neck squamous cell, hepatocellular, melanoma or renal cell carcinoma. Before TCR sequencing, CD4+ and CD8+ T cells were separately sorted from peripheral blood.

The CDR3, cysteine through phenylalanine, is 16 amino acids long. The sequence is cut down to CDR3 DNA, 48 bases in frame from base 1. Reading the germline V gene gives CDR1 SGHAT and CDR2 FQNNGV. After removal of 4 bases from V and 4 bases from J, the junction retains 8 bases not matched to a gene. The receptor was isolated from an adult with an advanced solid tumor such as melanoma, head and neck, liver or kidney cancer. The input for sequencing was CD4+ or CD8+ T cells sorted from blood, taken in a trial of the OX40 agonist ivuxolimab. The V and J segments used are TRBV11-2 and TRBJ2-1; TRBD2 fits 9 bases in the junction. The CDR3 reads CASSYRRLAGYNEQFF. The sequenced DNA: TGTGCCAGCAGCTACAGGCGGCTAGCGGGGTACAATGAGCAGTTCTTC.